Below, 30 T cell receptor beta chains from the same sample are listed, as sequenced in a study of identical twins. TCRdb re-called the 5' RACE reads with MiXCR, one entry per CDR3 protein. The profile shows 1.5 million to 2 million distinct CDR3 sequences, about 31% of them singletons. Sequencing used cord blood. The receptors come from a newborn girl in good health.

The chain employs TRBV11-3 and TRBJ2-7; D is possibly TRBD2 (6 bases). Germline V gives CDR1 SGHNT, CDR2 YENEEA. V lost 1 base, J lost 2 bases, and 12 bases lay in between. The CDR3 consists of 15 residues. CDR3 DNA: TGTGCCAGCAGCTTAGCTCGGGAGACCACCTACGAGCAGTACTTC. Residues: CASSLARETTYEQYF. Complete variable domain (other parts from reference TRBV11-3 and TRBJ2-7): EAGVVQSPRYKIIEKKQPVAFWCNPISGHNTLYWYLQNLGQGPELLIRYENEEAVDDSQLPKDRFSAERLKGVDSTLKIQPAELGDSAVYLCASSLARETTYEQYFGPGTRLTVT.

The rearrangement joins TRBV28 to TRBJ2-1; TRBD2 agrees at 7 bases. CDR1 MDHEN and CDR2 SYDVKM come from the germline V gene. V shed 11 bases, J shed 7 bases, and the junction held 11 bases outside the gene matches. The CDR3 sequence is 13 residues long. CDR3 in DNA: TGTGCCCCCCCCGTGGGGGGGGGAAATGAGCAGTTCTTC. This encodes CAPPVGGGNEQFF.

The chain recombines TRBV9 with TRBJ2-1; TRBD2 aligns across 12 bases. V shed 0 bases, J shed 0 bases, and the junction held 4 bases outside the gene matches. This CDR3 spans 18 amino acids. Germline assignment: CDR1 SGDLS and CDR2 YYNGEE. The DNA of the CDR3 is TGTGCCAGCAGCGTAGGACTAGCGGGAGAACCCTCCTACAATGAGCAGTTCTTC. It codes for CASSVGLAGEPSYNEQFF.

This clonotype has more than one count but fewer than ten. The chain employs TRBV7-8 and TRBJ2-5; 8 bases agree with TRBD1. Germline V CDR1 and CDR2: SGHVS, FQNEAQ. The CDR3 totals 14 residues. Trimming took 5 bases from V and 8 from J; bases not matched to a gene: 10. This CDR3 reads CASSPQTGAGTQYF. Here the CDR3 DNA reads TGTGCCAGCAGCCCCCAGACAGGGGCGGGAACCCAGTACTTC.

V and J are TRBV5-5 and TRBJ2-1; possible D gene TRBD2, 6 bases. The CDR3 has 17 amino acids. Trimming shortened V by 5 bases and J by 3 bases, and 21 bases separated the two germline ends. Germline V gene lookup returns CDR1 SGHKS and CDR2 YYEKEE (reference sequence). CDR3 in amino acids: CASRLDGREDCYNEQFF. The CDR3 DNA sequence: TGTGCCAGCAGACTCGATGGTAGGGAGGATTGCTACAATGAGCAGTTCTTC.

The chain recombines TRBV5-1 with TRBJ2-1; D is unresolved. Trimming took 0 bases from V and 2 from J, leaving 6 bases between them. The CDR3 spans 14 residues. Germline V gene sequence: CDR1 SGHRS, CDR2 YFSETQ. This chain's CDR3 is CASSLEDAYNEQFF. As DNA, the CDR3 is TGCGCCAGCAGCTTGGAGGACGCCTACAATGAGCAGTTCTTC.

This clonotype has a handful of counts. This chain uses TRBV20-1 with TRBJ1-2; D is perhaps TRBD1 (6 bases). V dropped 0 bases and J dropped 8 bases, with 16 bases sitting between them. This CDR3 has 14 residues. CDR1 is DFQATT and CDR2 is SNEGSKA in the germline V gene (reference sequence). The DNA for the CDR3 is TGCAGTGCTAGAGATAGTGCGGGGGCGGGAGGCTACACCTTC. This codes for CSARDSAGAGGYTF.

In its sample, this clonotype was seen once. V gene TRBV7-2 combines with J gene TRBJ2-3; D could derive from TRBD1 or TRBD2 (5 bases each). The CDR3 is 15 residues long. Germline-derived CDR1 and CDR2 are SGHTA and FQGNSA. V was pared by 2 bases and J by 5 bases, with 14 bases between. Written as DNA, the CDR3 is TGTGCCAGCAGCTTAAAACGGGGCGCGGAAGATACGCAGTATTTT. Amino acids: CASSLKRGAEDTQYF.

V gene TRBV7-9 combines with J gene TRBJ2-5, with 9 bases that match TRBD2. The CDR3 contains 17 residues. Losses at the gene ends were 4 bases for V and 4 bases for J; bases not matched to a gene: 13. Germline V gene data show CDR1 as SEHNR and CDR2 as FQNEAQ (reference sequence). CDR3: CASSSLGGLAGRETQYF. As DNA, the CDR3 is TGTGCCAGCAGCTCCTTGGGGGGACTAGCTGGTAGAGAGACCCAGTACTTC.

The rearrangement uses TRBV12-3 or TRBV12-4 and TRBJ2-1; D perhaps matches TRBD2 (6 bases). The CDR3 has 15 residues. V lost 5 bases and J 13 bases, leaving 24 bases between the germline ends. CDR3 in DNA: TGTGCCAGCAGTCCCAGGGACTTTAGTGGTGAGACCCAGTTCTTC. Protein: CASSPRDFSGETQFF.

This chain links TRBV12-3 or TRBV12-4 with TRBJ2-5, with 10 bases matching TRBD1. The J segment lost 11 bases and the V segment lost 2 bases, leaving 17 bases of the junction unmatched. This CDR3 comprises 17 residues. CDR3 nucleotides: TGTGCCAGCAGTTTACCGACAGGGGGCTATCGCAGTTATGAGCAGTACTTC. Protein product: CASSLPTGGYRSYEQYF.

This clonotype was seen many times. V gene TRBV5-1 combines with J gene TRBJ2-1, with 7 bases matching TRBD2. J gave up 7 bases and V 4 bases, and 5 bases lay outside the gene matches. Germline V gene data show CDR1 as SGHRS and CDR2 as YFSETQ. The CDR3 is 13 amino acids. This CDR3 reads CASSRVSGNEQFF. The CDR3 DNA reads TGCGCCAGCAGCCGGGTTAGCGGGAATGAGCAGTTCTTC.

This chain connects TRBV25-1 to TRBJ1-2, with a tentative D call TRBD1 (6 bases). The CDR3 contains 12 residues. V was trimmed by 4 bases and J by 7 bases, leaving 10 bases between them. Germline CDR1 is MGHDK and CDR2 is SYGVNS. The CDR3 DNA reads as TGTGCCAGCAGTGGGGGGCTTTTTGGCTACACCTTC. This encodes CASSGGLFGYTF.

The chain links TRBV5-6 to TRBJ2-1; perhaps TRBD2 as D (5 bases). The last part of the DNA fits TRBJ2-7 better; the J call may be wrong. Germline V gene lookup returns CDR1 SGHDT and CDR2 YYEEEE. CDR3 length: 15 amino acids. CDR3 DNA: TGTGCCAGCAGACTGAGGGCGTCCTCCTACAATGAGCAGTACTTC. This encodes CASRLRASSYNEQYF.

The sample holds a few counts of this clonotype. The J gene is TRBJ2-3, the V gene TRBV7-9; 10 bases fit TRBD2. The germline V gene has CDR1 SEHNR and CDR2 FQNEAQ (reference sequence). V was pared by 5 bases and J by 8 bases, with 22 bases of the junction left unmatched. The CDR3 consists of 19 residues. CDR3 DNA: TGTGCCAGCAGCCTCCCCTGGAGTGGAAGCGGGGGGGCCCTACGTACGCAGTATTTT. This codes for CASSLPWSGSGGALRTQYF. Looking up the rest from reference TRBV7-9 and TRBJ2-3 gives the full variable domain: DTGVSQNPRHKITKRGQNVTFRCDPISEHNRLYWYRQTLGQGPEFLTYFQNEAQLEKSRLLSDRFSAERPKGSFSTLEIQRTEQGDSAMYLCASSLPWSGSGGALRTQYFGPGTRLTVL.

On this clonotype: The junction does not match germline at one end; this may be a read error. The rearrangement links TRBV29-1 to TRBJ2-6; D remains ambiguous. The CDR3 loop spans 13 amino acids. Germline values: CDR1 SQVTM, CDR2 ANQGSEA. In nucleotides, the CDR3 is TGCGGCGTTGAGTATGCTGGGGCCAACGTCCTGACTTTC. Translated: CGVEYAGANVLTF.

The genes are TRBV20-1 and TRBJ2-1; D gene uncertain. The CDR3 is made up of 12 amino acids. Germline V lookup: CDR1 DFQATT, CDR2 SNEGSKA (reference sequence). V lost 2 bases and J 9 bases, leaving 11 bases between the germline ends. The CDR3 bases are TGCAGTGCTAGATCTCGGTGGTTTGAGCAGTTCTTC. Translated: CSARSRWFEQFF.

In DNA, the CDR3 is TGCAGCGTTGTTTCGCCGATTAATGAAAAACTGTTTTTT. It specifies CSVVSPINEKLFF. The chain combines TRBV29-1 with TRBJ1-4; D is ambiguous. Trimming shortened V by 4 bases and J by 4 bases, and 10 bases separated the two germline ends. The CDR3 loop spans 13 amino acids. The germline gives CDR1 SQVTM, CDR2 ANQGSEA.

This chain links TRBV29-1 with TRBJ1-1, with 9 bases aligning to TRBD1. CDR1 is SQVTM, CDR2 ANQGSEA, per germline. This CDR3 is built from 15 residues. DNA of the CDR3: TGCATCTTTTCGCCCCCGGGACAGGGAAGTACTGAAGCTTTCTTT. Translated, it gives CIFSPPGQGSTEAFF.

The CDR3 sequence is CASSPRTGVNYLSYEQYF. DNA for the CDR3: TGCGCCAGCAGTCCTCGGACAGGGGTTAACTACCTCTCCTACGAGCAGTACTTC. The V gene is TRBV5-1, the J gene TRBJ2-7, with 9 bases matching TRBD1. V dropped 5 bases and J dropped 0; count of bases not matched to a gene: 15. The length of the CDR3 is 18 residues. Germline CDR1 reads SGHRS; CDR2 reads YFSETQ.

The chain couples TRBV20-1 to TRBJ1-1, with D possibly being TRBD1 (6 bases). V lost 0 bases, J lost 7 bases, and 9 bases lay in between. Germline values: CDR1 DFQATT, CDR2 SNEGSKA (reference sequence). The CDR3 is 12 residues long. CDR3 region: CSAREGAYEAFF. CDR3 sequence (DNA): TGCAGTGCTAGAGAGGGGGCTTATGAAGCTTTCTTT.

The rearrangement joins TRBV15 to TRBJ1-2; possible D gene TRBD1, 6 bases. CDR1 LNHNV and CDR2 YYDKDF come from the germline V gene (reference sequence). Trimming left V 0 bases short and J 4 bases short, with 12 bases between. This CDR3 comprises 15 residues. The CDR3 sequence: CATSRDQGQLYGYTF. Written as DNA, the CDR3 is TGTGCCACCAGCAGAGATCAAGGACAGCTCTATGGCTACACCTTC.

The CDR3 sequence: CSRSASTDTQYF. In DNA form, the CDR3 reads TGCAGTCGATCGGCTAGCACAGATACGCAGTATTTT. The chain is built from TRBV20-1 and TRBJ2-3; the D is unclear. This CDR3 has 12 amino acids. Germline-derived CDR1 and CDR2 are DFQATT and SNEGSKA (reference sequence). With 8 bases removed from V and 0 bases from J, the gap between germline ends came to 9 bases.

A word on this clonotype: The junction departs from germline at one end; a sequencing error may be responsible. The J gene is TRBJ1-6, the V gene TRBV18; D call uncertain. The CDR3 runs to 14 residues. The V gene's germline CDR1 is KGHSH and CDR2 LQKENI. In DNA form, the CDR3 reads TGTGCCAGCTCACCGGATGTCTATAATTCACCCCCCCACTTT. This gives the protein CASSPDVYNSPPHF.

Note on this clonotype: At one boundary the junction diverges from the germline segment, which might be a read error. The chain is built from TRBV20-1 and TRBJ2-1; the D gene is possibly TRBD2 (6 bases). Germline loops: CDR1 DFQATT, CDR2 SNEGSKA (reference sequence). There are 16 residues in the CDR3. The CDR3 is CSAPRFGGGTFGEQFF. In DNA form, the CDR3 reads TGTAGTGCTCCAAGATTTGGGGGAGGCACCTTCGGTGAGCAGTTCTTC.

A remark on this clonotype: Being one base from a much bigger clone, this may be a read error. This chain uses TRBV29-1 with TRBJ2-7; TRBD1 matches 8 bases. The CDR3 has 14 amino acids. Looked up from germline, CDR1 is SQVTM and CDR2 is ANQGSEA. In nucleotides, the CDR3 is TGCGGCGTTGCGGACAGGGTGGATTCCTACGAGCAGTACTTC. Protein sequence: CGVADRVDSYEQYF.

This clonotype was observed many times. The chain is built from TRBV12-3 or TRBV12-4 and TRBJ2-1, with 9 positions matching TRBD2. The V and J ends lost 6 bases and 7 bases, in that order; junction bases with no gene match: 10. This CDR3 has 15 residues. Written as DNA, the CDR3 is TGTGCCAGCAGAACGGGACTAGCTTCTCTTAATGAGCAGTTCTTC. Its translation: CASRTGLASLNEQFF.

The table lists this clonotype with a few counts. J is TRBJ2-1 and V is TRBV20-1; D is uncertain. V was cut by 3 bases and J by 7 bases, with 10 bases left in between. Germline V CDR1 and CDR2: DFQATT, SNEGSKA (reference sequence). This CDR3 comprises 12 residues. DNA of the CDR3: TGCAGTGCTAGTTGGCGCCATAATGAGCAGTTCTTC. Its protein is CSASWRHNEQFF.

In its sample, this clonotype was seen a few times. The rearrangement links TRBV12-3 or TRBV12-4 to TRBJ2-6; maybe TRBD1 (6 bases). The CDR3 spans 15 residues. V lost 3 bases and J lost 2, with 8 bases in between. This CDR3 reads CASSFGQTGANVLTF. CDR3 nucleotide sequence: TGTGCCAGCAGTTTCGGACAGACTGGGGCCAACGTCCTGACTTTC.

The chain links TRBV5-1 to TRBJ1-6; D may be TRBD1 (5 bases). CDR3 length: 15 amino acids. Germline CDR1 is SGHRS and CDR2 is YFSETQ. The ends were cut back, 0 bases at V and 7 bases at J, with 11 bases in the middle. The CDR3: CASSLVEGRNSPLHF. The CDR3 DNA reads as TGCGCCAGCAGCTTGGTTGAGGGGAGGAATTCACCCCTCCACTTT.